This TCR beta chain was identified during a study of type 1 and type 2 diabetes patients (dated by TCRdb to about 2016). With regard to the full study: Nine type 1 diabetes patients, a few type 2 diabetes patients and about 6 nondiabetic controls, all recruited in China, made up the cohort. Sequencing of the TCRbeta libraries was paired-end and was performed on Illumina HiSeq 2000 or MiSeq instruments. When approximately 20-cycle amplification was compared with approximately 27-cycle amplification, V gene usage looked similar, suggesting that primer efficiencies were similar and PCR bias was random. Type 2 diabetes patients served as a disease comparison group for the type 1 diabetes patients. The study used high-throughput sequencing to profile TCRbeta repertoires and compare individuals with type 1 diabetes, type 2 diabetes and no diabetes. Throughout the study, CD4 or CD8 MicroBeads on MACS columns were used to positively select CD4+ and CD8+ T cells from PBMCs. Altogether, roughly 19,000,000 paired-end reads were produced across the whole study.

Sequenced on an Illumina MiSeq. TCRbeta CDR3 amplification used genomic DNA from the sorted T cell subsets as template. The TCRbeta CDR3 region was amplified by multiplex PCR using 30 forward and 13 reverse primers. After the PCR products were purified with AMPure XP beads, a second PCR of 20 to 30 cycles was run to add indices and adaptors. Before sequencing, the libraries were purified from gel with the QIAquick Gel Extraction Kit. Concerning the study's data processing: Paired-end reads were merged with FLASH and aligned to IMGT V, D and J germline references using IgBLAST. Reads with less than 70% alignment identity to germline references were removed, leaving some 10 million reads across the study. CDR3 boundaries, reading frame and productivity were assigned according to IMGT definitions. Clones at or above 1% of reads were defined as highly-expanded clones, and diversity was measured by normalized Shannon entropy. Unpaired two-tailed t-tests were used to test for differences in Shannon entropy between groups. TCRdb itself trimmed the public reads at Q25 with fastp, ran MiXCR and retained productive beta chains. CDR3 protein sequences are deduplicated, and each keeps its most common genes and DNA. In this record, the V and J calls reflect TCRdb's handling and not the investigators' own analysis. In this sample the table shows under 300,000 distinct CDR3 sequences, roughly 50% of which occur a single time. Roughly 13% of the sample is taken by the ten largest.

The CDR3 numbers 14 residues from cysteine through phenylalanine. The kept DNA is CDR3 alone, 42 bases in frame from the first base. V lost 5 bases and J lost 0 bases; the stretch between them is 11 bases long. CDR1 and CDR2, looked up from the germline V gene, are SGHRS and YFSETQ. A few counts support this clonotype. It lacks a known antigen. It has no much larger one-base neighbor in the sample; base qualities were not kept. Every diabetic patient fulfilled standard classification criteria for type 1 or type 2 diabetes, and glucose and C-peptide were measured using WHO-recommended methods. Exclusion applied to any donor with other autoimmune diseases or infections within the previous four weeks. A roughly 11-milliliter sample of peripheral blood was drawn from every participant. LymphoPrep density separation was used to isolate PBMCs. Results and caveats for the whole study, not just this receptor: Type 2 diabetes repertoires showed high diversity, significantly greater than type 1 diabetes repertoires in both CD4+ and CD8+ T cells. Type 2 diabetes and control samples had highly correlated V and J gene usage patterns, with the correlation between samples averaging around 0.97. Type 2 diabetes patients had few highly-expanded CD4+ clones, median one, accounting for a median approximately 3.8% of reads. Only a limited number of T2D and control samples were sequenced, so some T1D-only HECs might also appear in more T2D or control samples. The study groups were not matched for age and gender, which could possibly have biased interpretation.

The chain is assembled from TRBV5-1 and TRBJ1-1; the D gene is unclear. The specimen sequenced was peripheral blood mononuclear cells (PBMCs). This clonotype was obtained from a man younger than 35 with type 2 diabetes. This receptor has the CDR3 CASSFDGMNTEAFF. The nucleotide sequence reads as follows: TGCGCCAGCAGTTTCGACGGGATGAACACTGAAGCTTTCTTT. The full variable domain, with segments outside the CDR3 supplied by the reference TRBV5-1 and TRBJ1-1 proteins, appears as KAGVTQTPRYLIKTRGQQVTLSCSPISGHRSVSWYQQTPGQGLQFLFEYFSETQRNKGNFPGRFSGRQFSNSRSEMNVSTLELGDSALYLCASSFDGMNTEAFFGQGTRLTVV.